This is a list of T cell receptor beta chains from one sample in a study of OX40 agonist ivuxolimab in advanced cancers. TCRdb keeps only in-frame clones here, not all; method: immunoSEQ multiplex PCR. The data hold tens of thousands of clones, with approximately 92% observed a single time. The sequencing used CD4+ or CD8+ T cells sorted from blood, collected in a trial of the OX40 agonist ivuxolimab. These receptors all stem from an adult with an advanced solid tumor such as melanoma, head and neck, liver or kidney cancer. Both conserved end residues are part of each CDR3. Each record gives: V gene, D gene, clone size, J gene, CDR3 DNA, CDR3 protein. The D gene is left open where the match is weak. The listing skips clone size in some rows; elsewhere it reads once, few, many or a size class.

TRBV19	NA	NA	TRBJ1-2	TGTGCCAGTACCTCCGGACAAATAATCAACTATGGCTACACCTTC	CASTSGQIINYGYTF
TRBV27	TRBD2	NA	TRBJ2-3	TGTGCCAGCAGCCAACCACAGTTGATACTAGCGGGAGGAATTACGGATACGCAGTATTTT	CASSQPQLILAGGITDTQYF
TRBV29-1	TRBD1	NA	TRBJ2-1	TGCAGCGTTGGACAGGGAATGAATGAGCAGTTCTTC	CSVGQGMNEQFF
TRBV19	NA	NA	TRBJ2-7	TGTGCCACTACGCCGGGGGTGGGCAGAGACTCAACCTACGAGCAGTACTTC	CATTPGVGRDSTYEQYF
TRBV11-2	NA	NA	TRBJ2-7	TGTGCCAGCACCCGGGGGGCAGGGGAATACGAGCAGTACTTC	CASTRGAGEYEQYF
TRBV18	NA	NA	TRBJ1-6	TGTGCCAGCTCATTGACGGGAATCCCTCGACTGAGTAATTCACCCCTCCACTTT	CASSLTGIPRLSNSPLHF
TRBV5-4	NA	NA	TRBJ2-4	TGTGCCAGCAGCTTGGAGGGGTGGGCCAAAAACATTCAGTACTTC	CASSLEGWAKNIQYF
TRBV6-5	TRBD2	once	TRBJ2-2	TGTGCCAGCCTTAGACTAGCGGGCGCCACCGGGGAGCTGTTTTTT	CASLRLAGATGELFF
TRBV9	NA	NA	TRBJ2-2	TGTGCCAGCAGCGTAGTGGCAGCTAACACCGGGGAGCTGTTTTTT	CASSVVAANTGELFF
TRBV4-1	NA	once	TRBJ2-5	TGCGCCAGCAGCCCAACAAGAGCAGACTTGGGGACCCAGTACTTC	CASSPTRADLGTQYF
TRBV11-3	NA	NA	TRBJ2-3	TGTGCCAGCAGCTTCCGGGACGGCACAGATACGCAGTATTTT	CASSFRDGTDTQYF
TRBV18	NA	NA	TRBJ1-1	TGTGCCAGCTCACAAGGGGCAAACACTGAAGCTTTCTTT	CASSQGANTEAFF
TRBV2	NA	NA	TRBJ1-1	TGTGCCAGCAATCTACAAGTGAACACTGAAGCTTTCTTT	CASNLQVNTEAFF
TRBV7-2	TRBD1	once	TRBJ1-4	TGTGCCAGCAGCCGTGCACAGGGGGCGGATGAAAAACTGTTTTTT	CASSRAQGADEKLFF
TRBV7-2	NA	NA	TRBJ1-1	TGTGCCAGCAGCTTAGAGCGCCGCCGCACTGAAGCTTTCTTT	CASSLERRRTEAFF
TRBV5-1	NA	once	TRBJ2-7	TGCGCCAGCAGCTTTTTGCAGGGAGCCTCCTACGAGCAGTACTTC	CASSFLQGASYEQYF
TRBV25-1	NA	once	TRBJ1-2	TGTGCCAGCAGTCGGACAGTCGGGGGCTACACCTTC	CASSRTVGGYTF
TRBV7-2	NA	NA	TRBJ2-7	TGTGCCAGCAGGTATGCGACTAGCTCCTACGAGCAGTACTTC	CASRYATSSYEQYF
TRBV7-9	NA	NA	TRBJ1-4	TGTGCCAGCAGCCCCACCTTTGAAGCAACTAATGAAAAACTGTTTTTT	CASSPTFEATNEKLFF
TRBV15	TRBD1	NA	TRBJ2-7	TGTGCCACCAGCGATGGACAGGTCCCGACCGAGCAGTACTTC	CATSDGQVPTEQYF
TRBV29-1	NA	NA	TRBJ1-1	TGCAGCGTTGGGAGCCAGAACACTGAAGCTTTCTTT	CSVGSQNTEAFF
TRBV4-3	TRBD1	NA	TRBJ2-7	TGCGCCAGCAGCTGGGACAGGGCCTCCTACGAGCAGTACTTC	CASSWDRASYEQYF
TRBV11-2	NA	NA	TRBJ2-3	TGTGCCAGCAGCTTAGATGGGGGGACAGCCACAGATACGCAGTATTTT	CASSLDGGTATDTQYF